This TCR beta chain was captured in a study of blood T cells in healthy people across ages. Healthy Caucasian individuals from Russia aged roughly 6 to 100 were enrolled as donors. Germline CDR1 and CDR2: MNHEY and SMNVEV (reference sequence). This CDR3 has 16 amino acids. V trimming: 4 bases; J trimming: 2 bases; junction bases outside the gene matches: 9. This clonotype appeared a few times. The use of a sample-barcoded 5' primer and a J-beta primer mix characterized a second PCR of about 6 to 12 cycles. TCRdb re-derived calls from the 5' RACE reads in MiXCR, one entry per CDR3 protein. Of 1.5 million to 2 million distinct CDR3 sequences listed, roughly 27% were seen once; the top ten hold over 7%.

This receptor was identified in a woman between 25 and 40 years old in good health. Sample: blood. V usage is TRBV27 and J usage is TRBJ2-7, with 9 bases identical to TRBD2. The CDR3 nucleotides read TGTGCCAGCAGTTATAGTAGCGGGAGATCGACCTACGAGCAGTACTTC. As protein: CASSYSSGRSTYEQYF.